A selection of T cell receptor beta chains follows, all from one sample in a study of T-cell reconstitution after alpha-beta-depleted transplantation in children. TCRdb processed the PCR reads anew with MiXCR; each CDR3 protein has one entry. The sample gives 500,000 to 750,000 distinct CDR3 sequences, more than 20% of which show up once; under 45% is in the top ten. The sequences come from PBMCs, collected before TCRalphabeta/CD19-depleted stem cell transplant. All receptors come from a boy in the first two years of life with Wiskott-Aldrich syndrome, due to receive a stem cell transplant. Both conserved end residues are part of each CDR3. A D gene is named only where the DNA matches it firmly. For some rows the clone size is stated as once, few or many, or as a class when expanded; others skip it.

d_gene: TRBD1
abundance: .
len: 16
v_gene: TRBV7-3
j_gene: TRBJ2-1
CDR3nt: TGTGCCAGCAGCCCCGACAGGGCCGTAACCTACAATGAGCAGTTCTTC
CDR3aa: CASSPDRAVTYNEQFF

d_gene: TRBD2
abundance: few
len: 16
v_gene: TRBV19
j_gene: TRBJ2-7
CDR3nt: TGTGCCAGTAGTATAGGCGTAGCGGGAGTCGACGGCGAGCAGTACTTC
CDR3aa: CASSIGVAGVDGEQYF

d_gene: .
abundance: .
len: 13
v_gene: TRBV29-1
j_gene: TRBJ2-5
CDR3nt: TGCAGCGTTGAAGATCATCCGGGAGAGACCCAGTACTTC
CDR3aa: CSVEDHPGETQYF

d_gene: .
abundance: .
len: 15
v_gene: TRBV20-1
j_gene: TRBJ2-3
CDR3nt: TGCAGTGCTAGAGGCCCGGGACCCCTGGGGGTCGGGCAGTATTTT
CDR3aa: CSARGPGPLGVGQYF

d_gene: TRBD1
abundance: few
len: 15
v_gene: TRBV10-2
j_gene: TRBJ2-3
CDR3nt: TGCGCCAGCAGTGAGTCGAACAGGGGGGAGAATACGCAGTATTTT
CDR3aa: CASSESNRGENTQYF

d_gene: .
abundance: few
len: 14
v_gene: TRBV29-1
j_gene: TRBJ2-2
CDR3nt: TGCAGCGTTGGAACAGGCGCGAACACCGGGGAGCTGTTTTTT
CDR3aa: CSVGTGANTGELFF

d_gene: TRBD2
abundance: .
len: 15
v_gene: TRBV5-1
j_gene: TRBJ2-1
CDR3nt: TGCGCCAGCAGCTTCCAAGCGGGAGTAGACAATGAGCAGTTCTTC
CDR3aa: CASSFQAGVDNEQFF

d_gene: TRBD1
abundance: few
len: 15
v_gene: TRBV5-1
j_gene: TRBJ1-5
CDR3nt: TGCGCCAGCAGCACCCCGGGACAGGGTATTCAGCCCCAGCATTTT
CDR3aa: CASSTPGQGIQPQHF

d_gene: .
abundance: few
len: 14
v_gene: TRBV15
j_gene: TRBJ2-3
CDR3nt: TGTGCCACCAGCAGGACGGCTAGCACAGATACGCAGTATTTT
CDR3aa: CATSRTASTDTQYF

d_gene: .
abundance: .
len: 14
v_gene: TRBV7-2
j_gene: TRBJ1-1
CDR3nt: TGTGCCAGCAGCATCCGGATTTCAGGGGCTGAAGCTTTCTTT
CDR3aa: CASSIRISGAEAFF

d_gene: TRBD1
abundance: .
len: 15
v_gene: TRBV4-2
j_gene: TRBJ2-7
CDR3nt: TGTGCCAGCAGCCAAGACTCAGGGGGCGCGGACGAGCAGTACTTC
CDR3aa: CASSQDSGGADEQYF

d_gene: .
abundance: few
len: 14
v_gene: TRBV5-1
j_gene: TRBJ1-2
CDR3nt: TGCGCCAGCAGCTTGGTAGTCCGGGACTCTGGCTACACCTTC
CDR3aa: CASSLVVRDSGYTF

d_gene: .
abundance: few
len: 12
v_gene: TRBV24-1
j_gene: TRBJ2-1
CDR3nt: TGTGCCACCAGTTACACAGGCTATGAGCAGTTCTTC
CDR3aa: CATSYTGYEQFF

d_gene: TRBD2
abundance: many
len: 15
v_gene: TRBV5-1
j_gene: TRBJ2-5
CDR3nt: TGCGCCAGCAGACCGGGACTAGCGGGAGTGGAGACCCAGTACTTC
CDR3aa: CASRPGLAGVETQYF

d_gene: .
abundance: few
len: 15
v_gene: TRBV6-5
j_gene: TRBJ2-1
CDR3nt: TGTGCCAGCAGTTCAACCGGGACTTCCTACAATGAGCAGTTCTTC
CDR3aa: CASSSTGTSYNEQFF

d_gene: .
abundance: once
len: 14
v_gene: TRBV10-3
j_gene: TRBJ2-2
CDR3nt: TGTGCCATCAGTCAGGGTTCGAACACCGGGGAGCTGTTTTTT
CDR3aa: CAISQGSNTGELFF